This passage covers 5 T cell receptor beta chains from one sample sequenced in a study of T cells in Graves' hyperthyroidism and ophthalmopathy. The source material, RNA transcripts, was used to amplify TCR beta CDR3 regions. The TCR CDR3 first-round RT-PCR relied on the HTBI primer set. One entry per CDR3 protein results from TCRdb running MiXCR on the multiplex PCR reads. The sample has hundreds of thousands of distinct CDR3 sequences; about half are singletons. The sequenced material came from peripheral blood or thyroid tissue (not recorded which). These receptors were obtained from a woman between 18 and 29 years old with Graves' hyperthyroidism.

The chain couples TRBV27 to TRBJ1-2; no definite D call. The ends were cut back, 8 bases at V and 7 bases at J, with 14 bases in the middle. The germline gives CDR1 MNHEY, CDR2 SMNVEV (reference sequence). CDR3 length equals 12 residues. DNA of the CDR3: TGTGCCAGCGCCTCTTTCCTTGGTGGCTACACCTTC. It translates to CASASFLGGYTF.

This clonotype was detected ten times or more. This chain connects TRBV9 to TRBJ1-2, with unresolved D. The V and J ends lost 9 bases and 7 bases respectively, with 13 bases between them. CDR3 length: 11 residues. Germline assignment: CDR1 SGDLS and CDR2 YYNGEE. In DNA, the CDR3 is TGTGCCACCCGCGGGCTAGGTGGCTACACCTTC. Translated: CATRGLGGYTF.

This clonotype has more than one count but fewer than ten. This chain uses TRBV7-2 with TRBJ1-1; 11 nucleotides line up with TRBD1. Germline V gene data show CDR1 as SGHTA and CDR2 as FQGNSA. This CDR3 contains 15 residues. The J segment lost 3 bases and the V segment lost 4 bases, leaving 4 bases of the junction unmatched. This CDR3 reads CASSYRDRGDTEAFF. In DNA, the CDR3 is TGTGCCAGCAGCTACCGGGACAGGGGGGACACTGAAGCTTTCTTT.

The V and J genes are TRBV24-1 and TRBJ2-7; D is undetermined. The CDR3 is 16 amino acids. V was trimmed by 3 bases and J by 0 bases, leaving 14 bases between them. Germline lookup yields CDR1 KGHDR and CDR2 SFDVKD. The CDR3 reads CATSDIGRPSSYEQYF. The CDR3, as DNA: TGTGCCACCAGTGATATCGGACGGCCGAGCTCCTACGAGCAGTACTTC.

This clonotype was seen repeatedly, ten times or more. The CDR3 loop is CSARPAAGGYGYTF. The CDR3 DNA reads as TGCAGTGCTAGGCCGGCGGCAGGGGGCTATGGCTACACCTTC. The chain employs TRBV20-1 and TRBJ1-2; 7 positions match TRBD1. Germline V gives CDR1 DFQATT, CDR2 SNEGSKA (reference sequence). The CDR3 sequence is 14 residues long. After removal of 3 bases from V and 4 bases from J, the junction contained 8 bases not matched to a gene.